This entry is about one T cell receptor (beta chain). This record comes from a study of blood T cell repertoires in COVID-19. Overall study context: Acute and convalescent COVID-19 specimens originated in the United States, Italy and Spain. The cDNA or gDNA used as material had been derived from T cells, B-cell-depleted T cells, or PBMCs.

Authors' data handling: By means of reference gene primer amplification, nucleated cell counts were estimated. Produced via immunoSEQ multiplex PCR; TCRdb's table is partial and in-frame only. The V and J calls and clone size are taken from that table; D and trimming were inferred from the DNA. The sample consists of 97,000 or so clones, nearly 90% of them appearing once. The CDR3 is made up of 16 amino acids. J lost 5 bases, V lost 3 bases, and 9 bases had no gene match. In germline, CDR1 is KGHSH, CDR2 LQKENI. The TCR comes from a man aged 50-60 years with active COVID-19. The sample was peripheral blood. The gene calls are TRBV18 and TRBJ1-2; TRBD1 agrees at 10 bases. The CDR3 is CASSPAPGTGEYGYTF. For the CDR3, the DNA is TGTGCCAGCTCACCTGCACCGGGGACAGGGGAATATGGCTACACCTTC.